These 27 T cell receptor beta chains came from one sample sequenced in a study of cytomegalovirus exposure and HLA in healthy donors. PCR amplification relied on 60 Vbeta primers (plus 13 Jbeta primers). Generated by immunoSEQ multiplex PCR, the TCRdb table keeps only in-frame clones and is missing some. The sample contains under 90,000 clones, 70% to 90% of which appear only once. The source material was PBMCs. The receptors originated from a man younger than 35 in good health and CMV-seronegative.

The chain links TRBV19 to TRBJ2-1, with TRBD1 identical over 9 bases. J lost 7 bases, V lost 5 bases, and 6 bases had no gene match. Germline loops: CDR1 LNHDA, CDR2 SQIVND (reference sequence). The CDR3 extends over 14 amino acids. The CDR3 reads CASSVQGASNEQFF. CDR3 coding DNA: TGTGCCAGTAGTGTACAGGGGGCGAGTAATGAGCAGTTCTTC.

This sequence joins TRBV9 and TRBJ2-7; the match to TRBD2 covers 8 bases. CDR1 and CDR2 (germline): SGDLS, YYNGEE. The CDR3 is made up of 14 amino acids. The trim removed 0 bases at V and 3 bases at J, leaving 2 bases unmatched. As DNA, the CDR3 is TGTGCCAGCAGCGTAGGGAGCGGGGGCTACGAGCAGTACTTC. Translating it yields CASSVGSGGYEQYF. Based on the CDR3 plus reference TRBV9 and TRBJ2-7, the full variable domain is DSGVTQTPKHLITATGQRVTLRCSPRSGDLSVYWYQQSLDQGLQFLIQYYNGEERAKGNILERFSAQQFPDLHSELNLSSLELGDSALYFCASSVGSGGYEQYFGPGTRLTVT.

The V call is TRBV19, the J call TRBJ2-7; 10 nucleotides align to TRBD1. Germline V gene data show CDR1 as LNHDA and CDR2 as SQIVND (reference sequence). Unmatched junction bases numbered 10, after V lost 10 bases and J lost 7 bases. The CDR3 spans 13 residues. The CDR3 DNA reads TGTGCCACCAGCCGGGACAGGGGAGAGGAGCAGTACTTC. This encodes CATSRDRGEEQYF. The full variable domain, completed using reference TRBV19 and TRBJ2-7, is DGGITQSPKYLFRKEGQNVTLSCEQNLNHDAMYWYRQDPGQGLRLIYYSQIVNDFQKGDIAEGYSVSREKKESFPLTVTSAQKNPTAFYLCATSRDRGEEQYFGPGTRLTVT.

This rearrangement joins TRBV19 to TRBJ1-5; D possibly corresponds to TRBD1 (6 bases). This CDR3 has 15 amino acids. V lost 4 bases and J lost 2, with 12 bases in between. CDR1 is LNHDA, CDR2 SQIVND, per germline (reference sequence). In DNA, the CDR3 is TGTGCCAGTAGTAGAGGCAGGGGTGGCAATCAGCCCCAGCATTTT. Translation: CASSRGRGGNQPQHF.

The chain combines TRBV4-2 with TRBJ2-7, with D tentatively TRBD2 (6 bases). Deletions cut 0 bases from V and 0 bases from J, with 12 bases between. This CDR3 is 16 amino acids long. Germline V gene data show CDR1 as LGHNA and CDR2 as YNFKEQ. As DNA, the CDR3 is TGTGCCAGCAGCCAAGATTTAGGGAGGAGCTCCTACGAGCAGTACTTC. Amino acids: CASSQDLGRSSYEQYF.

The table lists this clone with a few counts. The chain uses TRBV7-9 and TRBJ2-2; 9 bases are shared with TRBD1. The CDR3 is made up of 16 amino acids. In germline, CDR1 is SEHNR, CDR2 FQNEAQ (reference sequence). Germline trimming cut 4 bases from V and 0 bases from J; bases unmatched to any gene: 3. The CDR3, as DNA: TGTGCCAGCAGCTACAGGGGGCCATCGAACACCGGGGAGCTGTTTTTT. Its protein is CASSYRGPSNTGELFF.

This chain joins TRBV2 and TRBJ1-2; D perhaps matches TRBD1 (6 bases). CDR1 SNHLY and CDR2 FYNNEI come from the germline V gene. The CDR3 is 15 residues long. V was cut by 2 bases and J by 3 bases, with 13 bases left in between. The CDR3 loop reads CASSERTGPYYGYTF. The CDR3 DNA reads TGTGCCAGCAGTGAAAGAACAGGGCCGTACTATGGCTACACCTTC.

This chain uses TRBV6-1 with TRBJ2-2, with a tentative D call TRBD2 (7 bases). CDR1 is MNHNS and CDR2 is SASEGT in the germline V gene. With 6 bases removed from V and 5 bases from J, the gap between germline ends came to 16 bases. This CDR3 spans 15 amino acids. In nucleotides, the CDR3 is TGTGCCAGCAGGGGGGCGGGAGTACGAACCGGGGAGCTGTTTTTT. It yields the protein CASRGAGVRTGELFF.

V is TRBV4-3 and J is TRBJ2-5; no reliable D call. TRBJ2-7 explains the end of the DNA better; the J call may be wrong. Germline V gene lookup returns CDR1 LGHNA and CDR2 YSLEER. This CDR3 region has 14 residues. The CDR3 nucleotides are TGCGCCAGCAGCCTTCGACCTTACAGTGACGAGCAGTACTTC. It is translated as CASSLRPYSDEQYF.

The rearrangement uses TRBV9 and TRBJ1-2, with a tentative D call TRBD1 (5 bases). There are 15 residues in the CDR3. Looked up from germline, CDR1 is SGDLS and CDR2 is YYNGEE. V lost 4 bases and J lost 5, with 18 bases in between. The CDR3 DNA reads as TGTGCCAGCAGCCACAGCGGGGGAGATGAGTATGGCTACACCTTC. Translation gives CASSHSGGDEYGYTF.

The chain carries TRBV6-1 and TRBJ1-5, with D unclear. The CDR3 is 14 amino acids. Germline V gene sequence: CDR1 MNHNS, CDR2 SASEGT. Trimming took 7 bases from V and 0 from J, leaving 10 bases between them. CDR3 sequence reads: CASIGRYSNQPQHF. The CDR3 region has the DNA TGTGCCAGCATTGGGAGATATAGCAATCAGCCCCAGCATTTT.

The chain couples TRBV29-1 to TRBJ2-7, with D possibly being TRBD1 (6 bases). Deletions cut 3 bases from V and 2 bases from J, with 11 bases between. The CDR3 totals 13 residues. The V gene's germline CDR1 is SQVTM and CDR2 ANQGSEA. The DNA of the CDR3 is TGCAGCGTTGAGGACAGACCAACCTACGAGCAGTACTTC. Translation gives CSVEDRPTYEQYF.

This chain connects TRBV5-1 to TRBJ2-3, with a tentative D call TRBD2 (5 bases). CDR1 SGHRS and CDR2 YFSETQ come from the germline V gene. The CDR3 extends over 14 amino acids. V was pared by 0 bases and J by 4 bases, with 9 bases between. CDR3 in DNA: TGCGCCAGCAGCTTGGTTGGTAGCGCAGATACGCAGTATTTT. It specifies CASSLVGSADTQYF.

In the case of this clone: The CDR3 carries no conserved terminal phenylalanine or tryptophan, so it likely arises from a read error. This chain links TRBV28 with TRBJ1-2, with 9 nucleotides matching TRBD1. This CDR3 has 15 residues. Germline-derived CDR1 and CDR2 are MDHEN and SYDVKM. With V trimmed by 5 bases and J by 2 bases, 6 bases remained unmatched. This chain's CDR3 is CASSTAGTGNYGYTL. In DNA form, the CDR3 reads TGTGCCAGCAGTACGGCCGGGACAGGGAACTATGGCTACACCCTC.

CDR3: CASSTRVAGELFF. The CDR3 nucleotides are TGTGCCAGCAGTACCAGGGTCGCCGGGGAGCTGTTTTTT. The V gene is TRBV6-1, the J gene TRBJ2-2; TRBD1 is a possible D gene (5 bases). The V gene's germline CDR1 is MNHNS and CDR2 SASEGT. This CDR3 region has 13 residues. Between the trimmed V and J ends, which lost 5 bases and 6 bases, there was a span of 10 bases.

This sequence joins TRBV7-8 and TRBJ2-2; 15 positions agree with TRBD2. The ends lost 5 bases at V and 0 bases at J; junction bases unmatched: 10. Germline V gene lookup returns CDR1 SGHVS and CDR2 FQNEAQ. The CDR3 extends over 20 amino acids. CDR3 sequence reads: CASSHHRGLAGGPNTGELFF. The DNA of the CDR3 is TGTGCCAGCAGCCACCACCGGGGACTAGCGGGAGGCCCGAACACCGGGGAGCTGTTTTTT.

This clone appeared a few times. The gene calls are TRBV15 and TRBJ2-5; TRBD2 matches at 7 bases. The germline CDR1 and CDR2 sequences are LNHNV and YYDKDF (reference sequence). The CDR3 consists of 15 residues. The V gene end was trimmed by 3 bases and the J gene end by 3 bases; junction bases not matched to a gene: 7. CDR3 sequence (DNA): TGTGCCACCAGCAGGGCGGGAGCTTCGGAAGAGACCCAGTACTTC. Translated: CATSRAGASEETQYF.

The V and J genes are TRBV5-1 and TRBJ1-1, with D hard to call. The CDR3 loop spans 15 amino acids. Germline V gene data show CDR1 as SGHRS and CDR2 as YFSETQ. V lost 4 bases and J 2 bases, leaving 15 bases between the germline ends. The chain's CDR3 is CASSPQTGRNTEAFF. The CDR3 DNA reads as TGCGCCAGCAGCCCACAGACGGGGAGAAACACTGAAGCTTTCTTT. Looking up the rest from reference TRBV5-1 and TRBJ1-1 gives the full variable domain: KAGVTQTPRYLIKTRGQQVTLSCSPISGHRSVSWYQQTPGQGLQFLFEYFSETQRNKGNFPGRFSGRQFSNSRSEMNVSTLELGDSALYLCASSPQTGRNTEAFFGQGTRLTVV.

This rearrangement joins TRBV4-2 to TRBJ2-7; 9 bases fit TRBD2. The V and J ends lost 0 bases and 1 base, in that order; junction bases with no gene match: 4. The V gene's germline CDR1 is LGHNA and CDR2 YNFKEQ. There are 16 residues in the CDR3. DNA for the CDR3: TGTGCCAGCAGCCAAGATCCTAGCGGGACTTCCTACGAGCAGTACTTC. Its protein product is CASSQDPSGTSYEQYF.

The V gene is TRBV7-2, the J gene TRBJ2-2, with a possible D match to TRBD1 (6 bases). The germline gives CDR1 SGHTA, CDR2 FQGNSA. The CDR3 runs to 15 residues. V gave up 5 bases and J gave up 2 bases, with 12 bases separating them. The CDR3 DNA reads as TGTGCCAGCAGCCCTTCCAGGGGCAACACCGGGGAGCTGTTTTTT. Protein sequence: CASSPSRGNTGELFF.

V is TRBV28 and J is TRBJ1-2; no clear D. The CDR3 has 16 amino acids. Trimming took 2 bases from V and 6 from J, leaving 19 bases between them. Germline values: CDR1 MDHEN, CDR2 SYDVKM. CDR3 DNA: TGTGCCAGCAGTTTACCCTCACCGGGAGGGAGCAATGGCTACACCTTC. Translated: CASSLPSPGGSNGYTF.

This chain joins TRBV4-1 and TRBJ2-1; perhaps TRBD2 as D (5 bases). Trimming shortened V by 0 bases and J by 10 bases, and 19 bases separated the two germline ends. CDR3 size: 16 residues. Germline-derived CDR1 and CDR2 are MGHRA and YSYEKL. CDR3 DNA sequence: TGCGCCAGCAGCCAAGATTCAGAGACTTCAACGGGGGAGCAGTTCTTC. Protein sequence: CASSQDSETSTGEQFF.

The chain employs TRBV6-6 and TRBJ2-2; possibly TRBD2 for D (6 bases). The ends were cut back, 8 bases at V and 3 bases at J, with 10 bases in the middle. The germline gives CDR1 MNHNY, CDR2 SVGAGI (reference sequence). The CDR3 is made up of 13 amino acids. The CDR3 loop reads CASRGLDTGELFF. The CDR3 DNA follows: TGTGCCAGCCGGGGGTTGGACACCGGGGAGCTGTTTTTT.

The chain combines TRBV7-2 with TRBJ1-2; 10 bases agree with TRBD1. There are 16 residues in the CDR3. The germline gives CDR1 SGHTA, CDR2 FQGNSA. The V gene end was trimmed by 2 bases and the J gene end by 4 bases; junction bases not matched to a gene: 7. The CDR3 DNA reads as TGTGCCAGCAGCTTAACCGGGACAGGGGCGGGCTATGGCTACACCTTC. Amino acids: CASSLTGTGAGYGYTF.

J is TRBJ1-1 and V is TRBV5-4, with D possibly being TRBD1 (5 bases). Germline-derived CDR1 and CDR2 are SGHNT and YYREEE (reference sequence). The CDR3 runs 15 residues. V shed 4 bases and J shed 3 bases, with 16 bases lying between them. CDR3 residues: CASSPRSGGDTEAFF. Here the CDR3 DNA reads TGTGCCAGCAGCCCCCGGTCGGGGGGGGACACTGAAGCTTTCTTT.

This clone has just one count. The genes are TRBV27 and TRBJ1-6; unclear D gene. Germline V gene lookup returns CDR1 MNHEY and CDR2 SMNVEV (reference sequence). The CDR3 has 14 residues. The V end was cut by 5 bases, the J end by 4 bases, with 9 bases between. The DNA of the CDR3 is TGTGCCAGCAGTCCTCGGACTTATAATTCACCCCTCCACTTT. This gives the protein CASSPRTYNSPLHF.

For the CDR3, the DNA is TGTGCCAGCAGGAGACTACCCACGGGCACCGGGGAGCTGTTTTTT. It translates to CASRRLPTGTGELFF. The chain is built from TRBV6-5 and TRBJ2-2, with D possibly TRBD2 on 5 matching bases. V was cut by 6 bases and J by 4 bases, with 15 bases left in between. Germline CDR1 is MNHEY and CDR2 is SVGAGI. This CDR3 region has 15 residues.